This TCR beta chain was documented in a study of T cells after yellow fever vaccination. For the study at large: Libraries from low-cell-number fractions were prepared with the SMART-Seq v4 Ultra Low Input RNA kit. Study-level findings and limits: At around 95% for CD4 and about 91% for CD8, most primary-vaccination clones showed up again after the booster. Though it reached lower strength, the secondary response hit its peak faster, day 5 versus 15.

The TCR cDNA carried a universal primer site and UMIs from 5'RACE template switching. Each CDR3 protein is one row after TCRdb ran MiXCR on the 5' RACE reads. This repertoire shows 450,000 to 600,000 distinct CDR3 sequences, around a sixth found once; its top ten account for approximately 15%. In the case of this clonotype: The antigen is undetermined.

CDR1 is SEHNR, CDR2 FQNEAQ, per germline (reference sequence). The length of the CDR3 is 14 residues. Deletions cut 5 bases from V and 5 bases from J, with 15 bases between. Sequencing used PBMCs, obtained around 5 days after the first yellow fever vaccination. The chain uses TRBV7-9 and TRBJ2-5; D not certain. The sequence came from a man younger than 35 who received the YFV17D yellow fever vaccine. Written as DNA, the CDR3 is TGTGCCAGCAGCCCCCCTATCGGGTCGGAGACCCAGTACTTC. This codes for CASSPPIGSETQYF.